Shown below are 23 T cell receptor beta chains from a single sample sequenced in a study of shared T cell receptors in the human thymus (dated by TCRdb to the early 2020s). The library was produced with the immunoSEQ multiplex PCR assay. In TCRdb, the immuneACCESS table is reduced to in-frame sequences with V and J assigned. These tables do not hold every clone; where another copy was compared, an unresolved V gene accounts for under half, and the others remain unexplained. For this sample the table gives hundreds of thousands of clones, of which roughly 86% were detected only once. Approximately 0.0097% of the sample is taken by the ten largest. This same sample was also part of a study on human thymus T cells.

Sequencing was carried out using thymocytes. The receptor set was obtained from a boy under three years old with a congenital heart defect. Donor details come from another sample of the same person, matched by shared clones.

As DNA, the CDR3 is TGTGCCAGCAGCCTGGTCCGAGGAGTGCAGCGCACTGAAGCTTTCTTT. Translating it yields CASSLVRGVQRTEAFF. This rearrangement joins TRBV7-2 to TRBJ1-1; D unresolved. Germline-derived CDR1 and CDR2 are SGHTA and FQGNSA. V lost 5 bases to trimming and J lost 4 bases, with 20 bases between them. This CDR3 comprises 16 residues.

This clone was picked up a small number of times. This rearrangement joins TRBV5-1 to TRBJ2-1; TRBD2 aligns across 10 bases. This CDR3 region has 16 residues. The V gene end was trimmed by 3 bases and the J gene end by 6 bases; junction bases not matched to a gene: 9. The germline V gene encodes CDR1 SGHRS and CDR2 YFSETQ. The CDR3 sequence is CASSSLPSGRSNEQFF. As DNA, the CDR3 is TGCGCCAGCAGCTCACTGCCTAGCGGGAGATCCAATGAGCAGTTCTTC.

This chain's CDR3 is CASSNRTGGEYLVGEQYF. In DNA form, the CDR3 reads TGTGCCAGCAGCAACCGGACAGGGGGCGAATATCTGGTGGGCGAGCAGTACTTC. J is TRBJ2-7 and V is TRBV13, with 11 bases that match TRBD1. Germline V lookup: CDR1 PRHDT, CDR2 FYEKMQ (reference sequence). J gave up 6 bases and V 5 bases, and 18 bases lay outside the gene matches. CDR3 length: 18 residues.

This clone was recorded only once. The CDR3 loop is CASKHWQAPYEQYF. Written as DNA, the CDR3 is TGTGCCAGTAAACACTGGCAGGCCCCCTACGAGCAGTACTTC. V and J are TRBV27 and TRBJ2-7; D is uncertain. There are 14 residues in the CDR3. V shed 9 bases and J shed 2 bases, with 17 bases lying between them. Germline-derived CDR1 and CDR2 are MNHEY and SMNVEV (reference sequence).

This chain uses TRBV30 with TRBJ1-1; no reliable D call. This CDR3 contains 14 residues. The V gene lost 4 bases and the J gene lost 0 bases, with 12 bases spanning the gap. The germline V gene encodes CDR1 GTSNPN and CDR2 SVGIG (reference sequence). CDR3 amino acids: CAWKVRPMNTEAFF. Written as DNA, the CDR3 is TGTGCCTGGAAGGTCAGGCCCATGAACACTGAAGCTTTCTTT.

This clone came up once. The V and J genes are TRBV15 and TRBJ2-5; 9 positions match TRBD1. Trimming removed 8 bases from V and 5 bases from J; junction bases left unmatched: 9. There are 14 residues in the CDR3. Germline assignment: CDR1 LNHNV and CDR2 YYDKDF (reference sequence). In DNA form, the CDR3 reads TGTGCCACCGGGGTGACAGGGGGTGAGGAGACCCAGTACTTC. This sequence encodes CATGVTGGEETQYF.

The genes are TRBV14 and TRBJ2-1; TRBD2 might be the D (6 bases). The length of the CDR3 is 13 residues. CDR1 is SGHDN and CDR2 is FVKESK in the germline V gene. V lost 4 bases and J 10 bases, leaving 14 bases between the germline ends. CDR3 residues: CASSPPPAGEQFF. For the CDR3, the DNA is TGTGCCAGCAGCCCCCCCCCAGCGGGCGAGCAGTTCTTC.

The rearrangement uses TRBV7-3 and TRBJ2-3; no firm D call. The CDR3 sequence is 14 residues long. Germline V gene sequence: CDR1 SGHTA, CDR2 FQGTGA. CDR3 amino acids: CIPFPTAPTDTQYF. The CDR3 coding sequence is TGTATTCCTTTCCCCACTGCCCCCACAGATACGCAGTATTTT.

The V gene is TRBV12-5, the J gene TRBJ2-6; 7 nucleotides line up with TRBD1. Germline V gene data show CDR1 as LGHNT and CDR2 as FRNRAP. With V trimmed by 5 bases and J by 3 bases, 16 bases remained unmatched. The CDR3 spans 19 residues. The CDR3 sequence: CASGPTGTALGGGANVLTF. In DNA, the CDR3 is TGTGCTAGTGGTCCTACCGGGACAGCCTTAGGGGGTGGGGCCAACGTCCTGACTTTC.

With regard to this clone: The junction and the germline gene differ at one end; a read error may be behind it. The chain recombines TRBV13 with TRBJ1-1; D is unresolved. Germline assignment: CDR1 PRHDT and CDR2 FYEKMQ (reference sequence). The CDR3 covers 10 residues. As DNA, the CDR3 is TGTGCCAGCAGCAGTACTGAATCTTTCTTT. It translates to CASSSTESFF.

V usage is TRBV27 and J usage is TRBJ2-7; D is uncertain. The CDR3 consists of 13 residues. Germline assignment: CDR1 MNHEY and CDR2 SMNVEV (reference sequence). Trimming took off 0 bases at V and 5 bases at J, with 8 bases between the two ends. CDR3 coding DNA: TGTGCCAGCAGTTTATCCCACTCGGACGAGCAGTACTTC. This codes for CASSLSHSDEQYF.

V usage is TRBV28 and J usage is TRBJ1-4; 8 positions agree with TRBD1. The trim removed 8 bases at V and 0 bases at J, leaving 5 bases unmatched. The CDR3 totals 15 residues. Looked up from germline, CDR1 is MDHEN and CDR2 is SYDVKM. CDR3 nucleotide sequence: TGTGCCAGCGGACAGGGAGTTGCAACTAATGAAAAACTGTTTTTT. Protein sequence: CASGQGVATNEKLFF.

As for this clone: This sample includes further DNA sequences coding for the same CDR3. The rearrangement uses TRBV6-5 and TRBJ1-1, with D perhaps TRBD1 (6 bases). The V end was cut by 6 bases, the J end by 0 bases, with 11 bases between. CDR3 length: 14 amino acids. CDR1 and CDR2 (germline): MNHEY, SVGAGI. Here the CDR3 reads CASRPTGMNTEAFF. The CDR3 DNA reads TGTGCCAGCAGACCAACAGGGATGAACACTGAAGCTTTCTTT.

V is TRBV6-1 and J is TRBJ2-7; TRBD2 might be the D (5 bases). The germline CDR1 and CDR2 sequences are MNHNS and SASEGT. V lost 1 base and J 2 bases, leaving 12 bases between the germline ends. The CDR3 contains 15 residues. CDR3 in amino acids: CASSEGGLLTYEQYF. CDR3 coding DNA: TGTGCCAGCAGTGAAGGTGGACTGCTAACCTACGAGCAGTACTTC.

The chain links TRBV5-3 to TRBJ2-1; 15 positions match TRBD2. TRBV5-3 belongs to the ORF category, with a function that is uncertain. Trimming cost V 4 bases and J 8 bases; bases outside gene matches: 7. The length of the CDR3 is 16 residues. The CDR3 region has the DNA TGTGCCAGAAGCATAGGGACTAGCGGGAGGCTCGATGAGCAGTTCTTC. This translates into CARSIGTSGRLDEQFF.

The chain recombines TRBV5-8 with TRBJ2-7, with D uncertain. Trimming pared 2 bases from V and 2 bases from J, leaving 5 bases between. This CDR3 region has 12 residues. Germline values: CDR1 SGHTS, CDR2 YDEGEE. CDR3: CASSFLPYEQYF. The CDR3 DNA follows: TGTGCCAGCAGCTTCCTCCCCTACGAGCAGTACTTC.

This chain uses TRBV15 with TRBJ2-5, with TRBD1 matching over 9 bases. The J call may be incorrect, as the DNA end agrees better with TRBJ2-7. Germline-derived CDR1 and CDR2 are LNHNV and YYDKDF (reference sequence). The CDR3 contains 19 residues. The chain's CDR3 is CATSRIPGQGPLGTYEQYF. The CDR3 DNA sequence: TGTGCCACCAGCCGTATTCCGGGACAGGGACCTCTGGGAACCTACGAGCAGTACTTC.

The chain joins TRBV2 to TRBJ2-3; a possible D gene is TRBD2 (5 bases). The CDR3 sequence is 16 residues long. Germline CDR1 and CDR2: SNHLY and FYNNEI. Deletions cut 5 bases from V and 2 bases from J, with 17 bases between. The CDR3: CASSSRPGKDTDTQYF. The DNA for the CDR3 is TGTGCCAGCAGTAGTCGCCCCGGGAAGGACACAGATACGCAGTATTTT.

This clone has just a few counts. V usage is TRBV6-1 and J usage is TRBJ1-5, with D perhaps TRBD1 (6 bases). The CDR3 sequence is 14 residues long. V gave up 1 base and J gave up 9 bases, with 13 bases separating them. Germline V gene data show CDR1 as MNHNS and CDR2 as SASEGT. CDR3 region: CASSEEGVRWPQHF. The CDR3 DNA reads TGTGCCAGCAGTGAAGAGGGGGTGAGATGGCCCCAGCATTTT.

V is TRBV29-1 and J is TRBJ2-7, with D perhaps matching TRBD1 (6 bases). With 5 bases removed from V and 4 bases from J, the gap between germline ends came to 15 bases. The CDR3 consists of 13 residues. Per germline, CDR1 SQVTM and CDR2 ANQGSEA. The CDR3 DNA reads TGCAGCGTTCGGGACACCGGGGATTACGAGCAGTACTTC. Translation gives CSVRDTGDYEQYF.

A few counts support this clone. The chain carries TRBV29-1 and TRBJ2-1; D ambiguous. Germline V gene sequence: CDR1 SQVTM, CDR2 ANQGSEA. The CDR3 consists of 10 residues. The V and J ends lost 6 bases and 10 bases respectively, with 10 bases between them. The CDR3 loop reads CSVVHGEQFF. As DNA, the CDR3 is TGCAGCGTGGTGCACGGGGAGCAGTTCTTC.

This chain joins TRBV27 and TRBJ2-7, with 7 nucleotides matching TRBD2. V lost 8 bases and J lost 1; bases outside the gene matches: 8. The CDR3 totals 14 residues. From germline, CDR1 is MNHEY and CDR2 SMNVEV (reference sequence). CDR3 DNA sequence: TGTGCCAGCTGGGGGAGCGGGATGTCCTACGAGCAGTACTTC. Translating it yields CASWGSGMSYEQYF.

This sequence joins TRBV7-8 and TRBJ1-2; D possibly corresponds to TRBD1 (6 bases). CDR3 length: 17 amino acids. Trimming pared 4 bases from V and 0 bases from J, leaving 18 bases between. In germline, CDR1 is SGHVS, CDR2 FQNEAQ. The CDR3 spells CASSCDGTTQTNYGYTF. As DNA, the CDR3 is TGTGCCAGCAGCTGTGACGGGACAACGCAAACTAACTATGGCTACACCTTC.